One and the same sample provided the 17 T cell receptor beta chains below, sequenced in a study of blood T cell repertoires in COVID-19. Data came from immunoSEQ multiplex PCR; TCRdb stores just in-frame clones and leaves some out. Of 60,000 to 75,000 clones listed, around 80% are singletons. The sequencing sample was made of peripheral blood. These receptors all stem from a human donor in a cohort sampled during active COVID-19.

The chain couples TRBV6-5 to TRBJ1-6; D is possibly TRBD1 (6 bases). The length of the CDR3 is 15 residues. Trimming removed 6 bases from V and 7 bases from J, with 16 bases in between. From germline, CDR1 is MNHEY and CDR2 SVGAGI. CDR3 residues: CASRGPDSSNSPLHF. DNA of the CDR3: TGTGCCAGCAGGGGACCGGACAGTTCCAATTCACCCCTCCACTTT.

J is TRBJ1-2 and V is TRBV7-9, with 7 nucleotides matching TRBD1. This CDR3 has 15 residues. Germline CDR1 is SEHNR and CDR2 is FQNEAQ (reference sequence). The ends lost 5 bases at V and 6 bases at J; junction bases unmatched: 12. The CDR3 spells CASSKTGGTDHGYTF. DNA for the CDR3: TGTGCCAGCAGCAAAACGGGAGGGACAGATCATGGCTACACCTTC.

The chain is built from TRBV11-2 and TRBJ1-1; 8 bases are a match to TRBD1. The CDR3 is 16 amino acids. With V trimmed by 4 bases and J by 4 bases, 11 bases remained unmatched. CDR1 and CDR2 from the germline V gene are SGHAT and FQNNGV. The CDR3 bases are TGTGCCAGCAGCTCCCCAGGGGGCCAAGAGGGCACTGAAGCTTTCTTT. Translated, it gives CASSSPGGQEGTEAFF.

The rearrangement uses TRBV6-5 and TRBJ2-7, with 7 nucleotides matching TRBD1. Germline CDR1 reads MNHEY; CDR2 reads SVGAGI. The J segment lost 0 bases and the V segment lost 2 bases, leaving 1 base of the junction unmatched. This CDR3 spans 14 amino acids. The chain's CDR3 is CASSYGDSSYEQYF. CDR3 DNA sequence: TGTGCCAGCAGTTACGGGGACAGCTCCTACGAGCAGTACTTC.

This clone was picked up one time. The chain couples TRBV6-6 to TRBJ2-1; TRBD1 aligns across 12 bases. The CDR3 runs 15 residues. V shed 5 bases and J 7 bases; nucleotides not matched to a gene: 6. The germline V gene encodes CDR1 MNHNY and CDR2 SVGAGI (reference sequence). The CDR3 loop reads CASSTQGQGANEQFF. In nucleotides, the CDR3 is TGTGCCAGCAGTACCCAGGGACAGGGGGCAAATGAGCAGTTCTTC.

The gene calls are TRBV29-1 and TRBJ1-1, with a tentative D call TRBD1 (6 bases). With 7 bases removed from V and 0 bases from J, the gap between germline ends came to 15 bases. The length of the CDR3 is 14 residues. Germline-derived CDR1 and CDR2 are SQVTM and ANQGSEA. CDR3: CSGRQEIMNTEAFF. The CDR3 DNA reads as TGCAGCGGAAGACAGGAGATCATGAACACTGAAGCTTTCTTT.

This clone was observed a handful of times. The J gene is TRBJ1-6, the V gene TRBV5-8; 9 bases match TRBD1. Germline V lookup: CDR1 SGHTS, CDR2 YDEGEE. The CDR3 is 16 residues long. J gave up 7 bases and V 0 bases, and 5 bases lay outside the gene matches. The CDR3 is CASSLAGQGMNSPLHF. The CDR3 nucleotides are TGTGCCAGCAGCTTGGCGGGACAGGGAATGAATTCACCCCTCCACTTT.

The chain couples TRBV6-1 to TRBJ1-2; D remains ambiguous. The length of the CDR3 is 13 residues. CDR1 is MNHNS and CDR2 is SASEGT in the germline V gene. V gave up 2 bases and J gave up 2 bases, with 6 bases separating them. CDR3 loop: CASSETENYGYTF. CDR3 nucleotide sequence: TGTGCCAGCAGTGAAACCGAGAACTATGGCTACACCTTC.

This chain links TRBV19 with TRBJ2-7, with 10 bases matching TRBD2. The germline gives CDR1 LNHDA, CDR2 SQIVND (reference sequence). The CDR3 spans 17 residues. V lost 11 bases and J lost 0; bases outside the gene matches: 16. CDR3 residues: CASPIGPSGRASYEQYF. CDR3 DNA sequence: TGTGCCTCCCCTATAGGCCCCAGCGGGAGGGCCTCCTACGAGCAGTACTTC.

V is TRBV9 and J is TRBJ1-2; D not resolved. V dropped 5 bases and J dropped 8 bases, with 16 bases sitting between them. Germline V gene sequence: CDR1 SGDLS, CDR2 YYNGEE. The CDR3 spans 13 residues. In DNA form, the CDR3 reads TGTGCCAGCAGGGCGCCGATAGCGGGGGGCTACACCTTC. It is translated as CASRAPIAGGYTF.

This clone was detected once. The chain couples TRBV7-8 to TRBJ1-2, with TRBD1 matching 9 bases. The germline V gene has CDR1 SGHVS and CDR2 FQNEAQ. The junction had 6 bases not matched to a gene; V was cut back by 3 bases and J by 4 bases. The CDR3 consists of 15 residues. The CDR3 region is CASSFTGTGSYGYTF. The CDR3 nucleotides are TGTGCCAGCAGCTTCACCGGGACAGGGAGCTATGGCTACACCTTC.

This clone appeared a few times. The chain employs TRBV6-5 and TRBJ2-7; the D gene is possibly TRBD1 (5 bases). Germline assignment: CDR1 MNHEY and CDR2 SVGAGI. The V gene lost 4 bases and the J gene lost 4 bases, with 14 bases spanning the gap. The CDR3 length is 14 residues. CDR3 nucleotide sequence: TGTGCCAGCAGTTGGGCAGGGATGGGTTACGAGCAGTACTTC. Its protein product is CASSWAGMGYEQYF.

The chain employs TRBV4-1 and TRBJ1-5, with D tentatively TRBD1 (5 bases). The germline CDR1 and CDR2 sequences are MGHRA and YSYEKL. This CDR3 has 16 residues. Deletions cut 2 bases from V and 4 bases from J, with 15 bases between. The CDR3 coding sequence is TGCGCCAGCAGCCAATCTCCGGGACTCGGGAATCAGCCCCAGCATTTT. Translating gives CASSQSPGLGNQPQHF.

The V call is TRBV5-4, the J call TRBJ2-1; a weak D match, TRBD1 (6 bases). This CDR3 region has 15 residues. Germline V gene sequence: CDR1 SGHNT, CDR2 YYREEE (reference sequence). Trimming pared 5 bases from V and 1 base from J, leaving 13 bases between. The CDR3 DNA reads as TGTGCCAGCAGGCAAGTACAGGGTTCCTACAATGAGCAGTTCTTC. It is translated as CASRQVQGSYNEQFF.

As for this clone: A much larger clone lies one base from this, so it may be a read error. The chain recombines TRBV27 with TRBJ2-7; 11 positions match TRBD1. This CDR3 spans 14 amino acids. V lost 6 bases, J lost 3 bases, and 4 bases stayed unmatched. The germline gives CDR1 MNHEY, CDR2 SMNVEV (reference sequence). The CDR3 sequence is CASSPGTGGYEQYF. The CDR3 DNA is TGTGCCAGCAGCCCCGGGACAGGGGGCTACGAGCAGTACTTC.

The DNA for the CDR3 is TGTGCCAGCAGTTATCCACGTACCGGGACTAGCGGAACCAATGAGCAGTTCTTC. This translates into CASSYPRTGTSGTNEQFF. The chain has TRBV28 and TRBJ2-1; 11 nucleotides align to TRBD2. V trimming: 4 bases; J trimming: 6 bases; junction bases outside the gene matches: 14. Germline V CDR1 and CDR2: MDHEN, SYDVKM. This CDR3 comprises 18 residues. The full variable domain, its missing parts supplied by reference TRBV28 and TRBJ2-1, is DVKVTQSSRYLVKRTGEKVFLECVQDMDHENMFWYRQDPGLGLRLIYFSYDVKMKEKGDIPEGYSVSREKKERFSLILESASTNQTSMYLCASSYPRTGTSGTNEQFFGPGTRLTVL.

The chain joins TRBV2 to TRBJ1-2; perhaps TRBD1 as D (6 bases). This CDR3 region has 15 residues. The germline CDR1 and CDR2 sequences are SNHLY and FYNNEI. V lost 6 bases to trimming and J lost 3 bases, with 17 bases between them. The CDR3 loop is CASRPRTDRDYGYTF. The CDR3 DNA reads as TGTGCCAGCAGGCCGAGGACGGACAGAGACTATGGCTACACCTTC.